The 26 T cell receptor beta chains below were found in one sample sequenced in a study of T cells in Graves' hyperthyroidism and ophthalmopathy. RNA transcripts were the template for amplifying TCR beta CDR3 regions. During a first-round RT-PCR of the TCR CDR3, the HTBI primer set was used. MiXCR, applied by TCRdb to the multiplex PCR reads, yields one record per CDR3 protein. The sample carries over 250,000 distinct CDR3 sequences, less than 30% recorded once. The sequenced material came from blood. These receptors came from a man aged 40-55 years with Graves' hyperthyroidism that later progressed to Graves' ophthalmopathy.

The CDR3 sequence is CASSRTGNLNEQYF. The CDR3 nucleotides are TGTGCCAGCAGCCGGACGGGGAATCTGAACGAGCAGTACTTC. This rearrangement joins TRBV28 to TRBJ2-7; D possibly corresponds to TRBD2 (5 bases). Germline CDR1 reads MDHEN; CDR2 reads SYDVKM. The CDR3 sequence is 14 residues long. V was trimmed by 6 bases and J by 5 bases, leaving 17 bases between them.

In this sample, this clonotype turned up a few times. The V gene is TRBV18, the J gene TRBJ1-1; TRBD1 is a possible D gene (6 bases). The CDR3 is 16 residues long. Germline CDR1 reads KGHSH; CDR2 reads LQKENI. Between the trimmed V and J ends, which lost 2 bases and 4 bases, there was a span of 17 bases. CDR3 nucleotides: TGTGCCAGCTCACCAACGGCAGGGGATTGGCGCACTGAAGCTTTCTTT. Its protein is CASSPTAGDWRTEAFF. Full variable domain (rest looked up from reference TRBV18 and TRBJ1-1): NAGVMQNPRHLVRRRGQEARLRCSPMKGHSHVYWYRQLPEEGLKFMVYLQKENIIDESGMPKERFSAEFPKEGPSILRIQQVVRGDSAAYFCASSPTAGDWRTEAFFGQGTRLTVV.

The V call is TRBV12-3 or TRBV12-4, the J call TRBJ2-2, with D uncertain. The CDR3 consists of 15 residues. The ends were cut back, 6 bases at V and 2 bases at J, with 13 bases in the middle. The DNA of the CDR3 is TGTGCCAGCAGCCCTGTGGCAGTTAACACCGGGGAGCTGTTTTTT. This sequence encodes CASSPVAVNTGELFF.

The chain couples TRBV11-2 to TRBJ2-7; TRBD2 matches at 10 bases. The germline gives CDR1 SGHAT, CDR2 FQNNGV. The CDR3 has 16 amino acids. V lost 5 bases to trimming and J lost 2 bases; unmatched junction nucleotides: 9. Here the CDR3 DNA reads TGTGCCAGCAGCCCGGGACTAGCGCCCCCTCCCTACGAGCAGTACTTC. As protein: CASSPGLAPPPYEQYF.

In its sample, this clonotype was seen many times. The chain has TRBV18 and TRBJ1-5; 10 nucleotides match TRBD1. The CDR3 is 17 amino acids. The germline CDR1 and CDR2 sequences are KGHSH and LQKENI. V dropped 8 bases and J dropped 9; count of bases not matched to a gene: 19. CDR3 residues: CASTRSPGTGERGPQHF. The DNA of the CDR3 is TGTGCCAGCACACGGTCCCCGGGGACAGGGGAACGTGGGCCCCAGCATTTT.

This clonotype was observed a handful of times. The chain combines TRBV12-3 or TRBV12-4 with TRBJ1-1; the D is unclear. The CDR3 length is 14 residues. The V end was cut by 2 bases, the J end by 0 bases, with 7 bases between. The DNA for the CDR3 is TGTGCCAGCAGTTTATGGACTCTGAACACTGAAGCTTTCTTT. This sequence encodes CASSLWTLNTEAFF.

This clonotype was counted ten times or more. This chain connects TRBV28 to TRBJ1-5, with 10 bases aligning to TRBD1. V lost 5 bases, J lost 6 bases, and 7 bases stayed unmatched. The CDR3 has 15 residues. The germline gives CDR1 MDHEN, CDR2 SYDVKM. CDR3: CASSITGQGSQPQHF. The CDR3 DNA sequence: TGTGCCAGCAGTATAACGGGACAGGGGTCTCAGCCCCAGCATTTT.

This clonotype was counted many times. The chain combines TRBV30 with TRBJ1-2; D possibly corresponds to TRBD1 (5 bases). The CDR3 has 17 amino acids. Trimming removed 0 bases at V and 5 bases at J, with 22 bases between. CDR1 and CDR2 from the germline V gene are GTSNPN and SVGIG (reference sequence). The CDR3 here is CAWSVEGRRGDEYGYTF. The CDR3 nucleotides are TGTGCCTGGAGTGTAGAGGGGCGGAGGGGTGATGAGTATGGCTACACCTTC.

This clonotype was seen many times. The rearrangement joins TRBV28 to TRBJ2-7; a weak D match, TRBD1 (5 bases). This CDR3 is built from 12 residues. Germline V CDR1 and CDR2: MDHEN, SYDVKM. V dropped 6 bases and J dropped 1 base, with 7 bases sitting between them. This CDR3 reads CASSRQSYEQYF. CDR3 DNA: TGTGCCAGCAGCCGACAGTCCTACGAGCAGTACTTC. Combining the CDR3 with reference TRBV28 and TRBJ2-7 gives the whole variable domain DVKVTQSSRYLVKRTGEKVFLECVQDMDHENMFWYRQDPGLGLRLIYFSYDVKMKEKGDIPEGYSVSREKKERFSLILESASTNQTSMYLCASSRQSYEQYFGPGTRLTVT.

This clonotype was found many times. V is TRBV12-5 and J is TRBJ1-6; perhaps TRBD1 as D (6 bases). The CDR3 contains 13 residues. V shed 6 bases and J shed 4 bases, with 7 bases lying between them. Germline V gene data show CDR1 as LGHNT and CDR2 as FRNRAP. The CDR3 DNA is TGTGCTAGTGGAGGACAGTATAATTCACCCCTCCACTTT. It codes for CASGGQYNSPLHF.

This clonotype has only a few counts. The V and J genes are TRBV12-3 or TRBV12-4 and TRBJ1-6; TRBD1 matches at 8 bases. This CDR3 region has 17 residues. V shed 4 bases, J shed 6 bases, and the junction held 11 bases outside the gene matches. Here the CDR3 reads CASSSNPQGAFNSPLHF. As DNA, the CDR3 is TGTGCCAGCAGTTCGAACCCCCAGGGGGCTTTTAATTCACCCCTCCACTTT.

This clonotype was seen ten or more times. The rearrangement uses TRBV6-5 and TRBJ1-1; D is uncertain. This CDR3 has 13 amino acids. The germline V gene has CDR1 MNHEY and CDR2 SVGAGI. Trimming pared 8 bases from V and 3 bases from J, leaving 13 bases between. The CDR3 is CASHPARDTEAFF. In DNA, the CDR3 is TGTGCCAGCCACCCCGCGAGGGACACTGAAGCTTTCTTT.

This clonotype was counted a single time. The chain is built from TRBV5-1 and TRBJ1-2; 7 bases fit TRBD1. The germline V gene has CDR1 SGHRS and CDR2 YFSETQ. This CDR3 spans 15 amino acids. V gave up 4 bases and J gave up 5 bases; unmatched junction bases: 11. CDR3 protein: CASSTGTVDTYGYTF. The CDR3 DNA reads TGCGCCAGCAGCACAGGGACAGTAGATACATATGGCTACACCTTC. The entire variable domain, with the rest obtained from reference TRBV5-1 and TRBJ1-2, is as follows: KAGVTQTPRYLIKTRGQQVTLSCSPISGHRSVSWYQQTPGQGLQFLFEYFSETQRNKGNFPGRFSGRQFSNSRSEMNVSTLELGDSALYLCASSTGTVDTYGYTFGSGTRLTVV.

This clonotype was counted ten times or more. The gene calls are TRBV3-1 and TRBJ2-7; TRBD1 is a possible D gene (5 bases). This CDR3 is 14 amino acids long. Germline V gene data show CDR1 as LGHDT and CDR2 as YNNKEL (reference sequence). V was clipped by 2 bases and J by 3 bases, with 11 bases between them. The CDR3 DNA reads TGTGCCAGCAGCCAATCGGGCAGGGACTACGAGCAGTACTTC. This translates into CASSQSGRDYEQYF.

This clonotype was seen at least ten times. The chain employs TRBV28 and TRBJ1-6; no firm D call. V was cut by 5 bases and J by 7 bases, with 9 bases left in between. The CDR3 length is 13 residues. Germline V CDR1 and CDR2: MDHEN, SYDVKM. The CDR3 region is CASSPRRNSPLHF. DNA of the CDR3: TGTGCCAGCAGTCCTCGGAGGAATTCACCCCTCCACTTT.

This clonotype was counted many times. The chain is built from TRBV10-2 and TRBJ2-7, with TRBD2 matching 9 bases. This CDR3 comprises 15 residues. In germline, CDR1 is WSHSY, CDR2 SAAADI. J gave up 6 bases and V 6 bases, and 12 bases lay outside the gene matches. CDR3 region: CASRKGLALQIEQYF. DNA for the CDR3: TGCGCCAGCAGGAAGGGACTAGCCCTCCAGATCGAGCAGTACTTC.

This clonotype was seen repeatedly, ten times or more. This chain connects TRBV19 to TRBJ1-2, with D perhaps matching TRBD1 (5 bases). V gave up 5 bases and J gave up 3 bases, with 10 bases separating them. The CDR3 is 13 residues long. Germline CDR1 reads LNHDA; CDR2 reads SQIVND (reference sequence). CDR3 DNA sequence: TGTGCCAGTAGTGCCGGGACCGACTATGGCTACACCTTC. This gives the protein CASSAGTDYGYTF.

The V and J genes are TRBV5-1 and TRBJ1-1, with a weak D call TRBD1 (6 bases). Trimming shortened V by 4 bases and J by 4 bases, and 17 bases separated the two germline ends. The CDR3 totals 15 residues. CDR1 is SGHRS and CDR2 is YFSETQ in the germline V gene. CDR3 nucleotides: TGCGCCAGCAGCATCGGAAGAGGGGGTCCCACTGAAGCTTTCTTT. The encoded protein is CASSIGRGGPTEAFF. The entire variable domain, with the rest obtained from reference TRBV5-1 and TRBJ1-1, is as follows: KAGVTQTPRYLIKTRGQQVTLSCSPISGHRSVSWYQQTPGQGLQFLFEYFSETQRNKGNFPGRFSGRQFSNSRSEMNVSTLELGDSALYLCASSIGRGGPTEAFFGQGTRLTVV.

This clonotype has a count of ten or more. The V and J genes are TRBV4-1 and TRBJ1-5; maybe TRBD1 (5 bases). Trimming took off 3 bases at V and 0 bases at J, with 12 bases between the two ends. The CDR3 is made up of 16 amino acids. Germline lookup yields CDR1 MGHRA and CDR2 YSYEKL. The CDR3 nucleotides read TGCGCCAGCAGCCAGGGACGGACCCTTAGCAATCAGCCCCAGCATTTT. Translation: CASSQGRTLSNQPQHF.

The chain carries TRBV6-2 or TRBV6-3 and TRBJ2-5, with TRBD2 identical over 9 bases. Trimming took 6 bases from V and 4 from J; bases not matched to a gene: 6. Germline V gives CDR1 MNHEY, CDR2 SVGEGT. The CDR3 totals 14 residues. CDR3 sequence (DNA): TGTGCCAGCAGAGATAGCGGGAGAGGAGAGACCCAGTACTTC. It yields the protein CASRDSGRGETQYF.

In this sample, this clonotype turned up many times. The chain joins TRBV7-1 to TRBJ2-2; 10 bases agree with TRBD2. Being an ORF, TRBV7-1 has a function that is uncertain. J lost 3 bases, V lost 2 bases, and 15 bases had no gene match. There are 20 residues in the CDR3. CDR3 nucleotides: TGTGCCAGCAGCTCATCGAGGGCGGGACTAGCGTCCGGGGACACCGGGGAGCTGTTTTTT. Amino acid sequence: CASSSSRAGLASGDTGELFF.

This chain connects TRBV15 to TRBJ2-5; D gene uncertain. V was trimmed by 0 bases and J by 5 bases, leaving 13 bases between them. The CDR3 length is 15 residues. CDR1 and CDR2 (germline): LNHNV, YYDKDF (reference sequence). CDR3 coding DNA: TGTGCCACCAGCAGAGAAAAATCACTGGGGGAGACCCAGTACTTC. Protein product: CATSREKSLGETQYF.

Ten or more counts support this clonotype. V usage is TRBV6-1 and J usage is TRBJ1-2, with TRBD1 matching over 7 bases. With V trimmed by 5 bases and J by 8 bases, 11 bases remained unmatched. The CDR3 is made up of 14 amino acids. CDR1 MNHNS and CDR2 SASEGT come from the germline V gene. The CDR3 loop reads CASSPLGGGMGYTF. The DNA of the CDR3 is TGTGCCAGCAGTCCTCTGGGAGGGGGCATGGGCTACACCTTC.

This chain uses TRBV29-1 with TRBJ2-4, with D possibly matching TRBD1 (5 bases). Trimming took off 4 bases at V and 6 bases at J, with 16 bases between the two ends. This CDR3 is built from 14 residues. Germline V lookup: CDR1 SQVTM, CDR2 ANQGSEA. The CDR3 spells CSVGTQGSLNIQYF. DNA of the CDR3: TGCAGCGTTGGGACGCAGGGCTCTCTAAACATTCAGTACTTC. Full variable domain (rest looked up from reference TRBV29-1 and TRBJ2-4): SAVISQKPSRDICQRGTSLTIQCQVDSQVTMMFWYRQQPGQSLTLIATANQGSEATYESGFVIDKFPISRPNLTFSTLTVSNMSPEDSSIYLCSVGTQGSLNIQYFGAGTRLSVL.

This clonotype was seen ten or more times. This chain connects TRBV30 to TRBJ1-5; perhaps TRBD1 as D (5 bases). V gave up 2 bases and J gave up 1 base, with 9 bases separating them. From germline, CDR1 is GTSNPN and CDR2 SVGIG (reference sequence). The CDR3 covers 14 residues. CDR3 sequence reads: CAWSWGGSNQPQHF. In nucleotides, the CDR3 is TGTGCCTGGAGTTGGGGGGGGAGCAATCAGCCCCAGCATTTT.

The chain recombines TRBV6-1 with TRBJ2-5; D is ambiguous. This CDR3 has 15 residues. The germline V gene encodes CDR1 MNHNS and CDR2 SASEGT. Deletions cut 4 bases from V and 1 base from J, with 13 bases between. The CDR3 loop is CASSAEGRIQETQYF. For the CDR3, the DNA is TGTGCCAGCAGTGCGGAAGGACGGATCCAAGAGACCCAGTACTTC.